This TCR beta chain was recorded in a study of T cell repertoires in cytomegalovirus infection. Study-level information: Matching HLA type and CMV infection were both indicated by public TCR beta signatures.

Only a few counts were recorded for this clonotype. The antigen is undetermined. Study findings and constraints: Ex vivo responses were dominated by HLA-C-restricted CMV-specific TCR beta clonotypes.

TCRdb recomputed calls from the reads with MiXCR, one row per CDR3 protein. This sample has 450,000 to 550,000 distinct CDR3 sequences, with about 15% found just once. Sequenced: CD8+ T cells from PBMCs. This clonotype originated in a human donor in good health (CMV status not recorded). Some clones in this sample may be carry-over from other donors' samples.

The CDR3 sequence: CAWVRNRGHIEQFF. DNA for the CDR3: TGTGCCTGGGTCCGGAACAGGGGGCACATTGAGCAGTTCTTC. The chain carries TRBV30 and TRBJ2-1; 9 bases line up with TRBD1. Germline V gene sequence: CDR1 GTSNPN, CDR2 SVGIG (reference sequence). This CDR3 has 14 residues. J was trimmed by 9 bases and V by 5 bases; bases with no gene match: 11.